The 14 T cell receptor beta chains reported below all come from one sample, sequenced in a study of blood T cells in healthy people across ages (dated by TCRdb to 2014 to 2015). The library was built by means of 5' RACE. The sample was run on an Illumina HiSeq 2500. The second PCR ran for about 6 to 11 cycles and used a J-beta primer mix along with a sample-barcoded 5' primer. TCRdb trimmed public reads at Q25 via fastp, called clones via MiXCR and kept in-frame beta chains. Every CDR3 protein is listed once, alongside the most common genes and DNA of its rows. The sample profile shows about 1.8 million distinct CDR3 sequences; about 49% of them were found once. The top ten clonotypes cover around 2.1% of the sample. Sequenced input: blood. Receptor source: a woman in her 40s in good health.

The chain is built from TRBV6-2 or TRBV6-3 and TRBJ2-7; 10 bases agree with TRBD1. In germline, CDR1 is MNHEY, CDR2 SVGEGT. The trim removed 6 bases at V and 3 bases at J, leaving 11 bases unmatched. The CDR3 contains 16 residues. DNA for the CDR3: TGTGCCAGCAGCCGTCAGTCGGGACAGGGGATCTACGAGCAGTACTTC. The encoded protein is CASSRQSGQGIYEQYF.

This clonotype was recorded a few times. CDR3 bases: TGTGCCAGCAGTGCACCCAGGAACACTGAAGCTTTCTTT. This sequence encodes CASSAPRNTEAFF. The chain couples TRBV6-5 to TRBJ1-1; no definite D call. The CDR3 has 13 amino acids. Germline CDR1 is MNHEY and CDR2 is SVGAGI. V lost 5 bases to trimming and J lost 1 base, with 8 bases between them.

A few counts support this clonotype. V is TRBV20-1 and J is TRBJ2-1, with 8 bases aligning to TRBD2. The CDR3 consists of 14 residues. The V gene end was trimmed by 7 bases and the J gene end by 2 bases; junction bases not matched to a gene: 7. The germline V gene encodes CDR1 DFQATT and CDR2 SNEGSKA (reference sequence). CDR3 bases: TGCAGTGGACGACTAGCGAGCCCCTACAATGAGCAGTTCTTC. This codes for CSGRLASPYNEQFF.

A word on this clonotype: The germline gene is not matched at one end of the junction; a read error may be the cause. The chain employs TRBV11-3 and TRBJ2-6, with D maybe TRBD1 (5 bases). This CDR3 spans 15 amino acids. In germline, CDR1 is SGHNT, CDR2 YENEEA. The CDR3 DNA follows: TGTGCCAGCAGCTCCGGCGGCTCTGGGGCCAACGTCCCGACTTTC. Amino acid sequence: CASSSGGSGANVPTF.

This chain joins TRBV5-1 and TRBJ1-4, with a tentative D call TRBD1 (6 bases). The CDR3 totals 15 residues. The V gene lost 4 bases and the J gene lost 7 bases, with 17 bases spanning the gap. The germline V gene encodes CDR1 SGHRS and CDR2 YFSETQ. The CDR3 DNA reads TGCGCCAGCAGCGCTAACAGGGCCTTCGGTGAAAAACTGTTTTTT. The encoded protein is CASSANRAFGEKLFF.

This rearrangement joins TRBV10-3 to TRBJ2-3; D might be TRBD1 or TRBD2, each matching 5 bases. V dropped 10 bases and J dropped 2 bases, with 10 bases sitting between them. Germline values: CDR1 ENHRY, CDR2 SYGVKD. This CDR3 region has 12 residues. CDR3 sequence (DNA): TGTGCCACAGGGAGCTTCACAGATACGCAGTATTTT. Protein product: CATGSFTDTQYF.

J is TRBJ2-5 and V is TRBV6-5; D is possibly TRBD1 (6 bases). Germline CDR1 is MNHEY and CDR2 is SVGAGI. The CDR3 covers 16 residues. V was pared by 0 bases and J by 5 bases, with 16 bases between. Here the CDR3 DNA reads TGTGCCAGCAGTTACTCGATTTTGGGGACACCGGAGACCCAGTACTTC. Protein product: CASSYSILGTPETQYF.

This clonotype was detected a few times. This chain connects TRBV4-2 to TRBJ2-1; D uncertain. CDR1 is LGHNA, CDR2 YNFKEQ, per germline. The CDR3 covers 16 residues. V was trimmed by 1 base and J by 4 bases, leaving 14 bases between them. Here the CDR3 DNA reads TGTGCCAGCAGCCAAGCCCCTCGGGCCAGTTACAATGAGCAGTTCTTC. Encoded protein: CASSQAPRASYNEQFF.

This chain joins TRBV5-1 and TRBJ2-3; D possibly corresponds to TRBD1 (5 bases). Germline values: CDR1 SGHRS, CDR2 YFSETQ. Trimming cost V 0 bases and J 3 bases, with 14 bases left between them. This CDR3 has 16 residues. The CDR3 nucleotides read TGCGCCAGCAGCTTGGCCCAGGGAATTAAGACAGATACGCAGTATTTT. It specifies CASSLAQGIKTDTQYF.

This sequence joins TRBV11-2 and TRBJ2-1; D not certain. V was shortened by 0 bases and J by 8 bases, with 17 bases between the two germline ends. CDR3 length: 16 residues. CDR1 is SGHAT, CDR2 FQNNGV, per germline. The CDR3 sequence is CASSLDIISFVHEQFF. The DNA for the CDR3 is TGTGCCAGCAGCTTAGACATCATCTCTTTTGTGCATGAGCAGTTCTTC.

The chain has TRBV4-3 and TRBJ1-1; 8 bases agree with TRBD1. The CDR3 is made up of 13 amino acids. Germline CDR1 and CDR2: LGHNA and YSLEER. Trimming at V came to 3 bases and at J to 7 bases, leaving 4 bases not matched to a gene. CDR3 nucleotide sequence: TGCGCCAGCAGCCAGACAGGGGTTGATGAAGCTTTCTTT. Translation gives CASSQTGVDEAFF.

V usage is TRBV4-1 and J usage is TRBJ2-1; TRBD1 matches at 8 bases. CDR1 and CDR2 from the germline V gene are MGHRA and YSYEKL. This CDR3 is 16 amino acids long. J was trimmed by 2 bases and V by 3 bases; bases with no gene match: 6. The CDR3 region has the DNA TGCGCCAGCAGCCACACGACAGGGGCTGCCTACAATGAGCAGTTCTTC. Its protein is CASSHTTGAAYNEQFF.

The chain carries TRBV29-1 and TRBJ2-7; no firm D call. Deletions cut 4 bases from V and 7 bases from J, with 8 bases between. Germline V lookup: CDR1 SQVTM, CDR2 ANQGSEA. This CDR3 comprises 10 residues. The CDR3 reads CSVALNEQYF. The CDR3 coding sequence is TGCAGCGTTGCTCTTAATGAGCAGTACTTC.

The chain joins TRBV9 to TRBJ1-6, with unresolved D. CDR1 and CDR2 from the germline V gene are SGDLS and YYNGEE. V shed 0 bases and J shed 10 bases, with 14 bases lying between them. This CDR3 region has 15 residues. The CDR3 nucleotides read TGTGCCAGCAGCGTAGAGACCGTGTTGGGGTCACCCCTCCACTTT. It codes for CASSVETVLGSPLHF.